The sequence of this T cell receptor beta chain was determined in a study of cytomegalovirus exposure and HLA in healthy donors. Study-wide points: Later analysis showed TCR association rates varying by HLA locus, highest for DRB1 and lowest for HLA-C. What a later analysis showed was that several of the most significant clusters appeared linked to common viral pathogens. The classifier, whose performance was assessed in both the original and validation cohorts, reportedly diagnosed cytomegalovirus status with high specificity and sensitivity.

PCR involved 60 Vbeta and 13 Jbeta primers. TCRdb keeps only in-frame clones here, not all; method: immunoSEQ multiplex PCR. The sample has some 50,000 clones, 72% seen once. As concerns this clone: What it recognizes is unknown.

The sequencing input was PBMCs. This clonotype originated in a woman aged 45 to 65 in good health and CMV-seropositive.

CDR3 DNA sequence: TGTGCCAGCAGGCTTGGTGGGGGGTTCACTGAAGCTTTCTTT. Its translation: CASRLGGGFTEAFF. V gene TRBV11-2 combines with J gene TRBJ1-1, with D possibly TRBD1 on 5 matching bases. Trimming cost V 6 bases and J 4 bases, with 15 bases left between them. In germline, CDR1 is SGHAT, CDR2 FQNNGV. The CDR3 is made up of 14 amino acids.